These 20 T cell receptor beta chains came from one sample sequenced in a study of CD8 T cells in ankylosing spondylitis. MiXCR was run by TCRdb on the 5' RACE reads, yielding one entry per CDR3 protein. In the table there are roughly 48,000 distinct CDR3 sequences, 6% to 7.5% of which are singletons. Sequences were obtained from blood, either unsorted or a sorted T cell fraction (not recorded which). The receptors were gathered from a female donor with ankylosing spondylitis or in good health (not recorded which).

The V call is TRBV20-1, the J call TRBJ2-2; weak D call: TRBD1 (5 bases). Germline CDR1 and CDR2: DFQATT and SNEGSKA (reference sequence). The CDR3 spans 16 residues. V lost 2 bases to trimming and J lost 3 bases, with 16 bases between them. The CDR3 DNA reads TGCAGTGCTAGATACCAGGGTTTCCCTTACACCGGGGAGCTGTTTTTT. Translating gives CSARYQGFPYTGELFF.

This clonotype was picked up many times. The chain links TRBV3-1 to TRBJ2-3; D remains ambiguous. V gave up 4 bases and J gave up 8 bases, with 13 bases separating them. The V gene's germline CDR1 is LGHDT and CDR2 YNNKEL (reference sequence). The CDR3 is 13 amino acids. The CDR3, as DNA: TGTGCCAGCAGCCCCAAAGTAGGCGGTACGCAGTATTTT. The encoded protein is CASSPKVGGTQYF.

There are many counts of this clonotype. This chain connects TRBV29-1 to TRBJ1-5, with a weak D call TRBD1 (6 bases). The CDR3 has 13 amino acids. V lost 8 bases and J 1 base, leaving 12 bases between the germline ends. In germline, CDR1 is SQVTM, CDR2 ANQGSEA. In nucleotides, the CDR3 is TGCAGCCCCTACAGGGTGAGCAATCAGCCCCAGCATTTT. The encoded protein is CSPYRVSNQPQHF.

This clonotype came up many times. V is TRBV5-6 and J is TRBJ2-2, with 9 bases fitting TRBD2. Germline lookup yields CDR1 SGHDT and CDR2 YYEEEE. The ends lost 0 bases at V and 4 bases at J; junction bases unmatched: 4. The CDR3 extends over 16 amino acids. Here the CDR3 DNA reads TGTGCCAGCAGCTTGGATCTAGCGGGGAGCACCGGGGAGCTGTTTTTT. Amino acids: CASSLDLAGSTGELFF.

Many counts were recorded for this clonotype. The chain recombines TRBV10-3 with TRBJ1-6, with 9 positions matching TRBD1. V shed 2 bases and J 7 bases; nucleotides not matched to a gene: 3. Germline V gene data show CDR1 as ENHRY and CDR2 as SYGVKD. The CDR3 runs 15 residues. The CDR3 sequence: CAISETGTGNSPLHF. The CDR3, as DNA: TGTGCCATCAGTGAGACCGGGACAGGGAATTCACCCCTCCACTTT.

There are many counts of this clonotype. The chain recombines TRBV29-1 with TRBJ2-2, with D perhaps matching TRBD2 (5 bases). This CDR3 has 11 residues. Germline lookup yields CDR1 SQVTM and CDR2 ANQGSEA. V lost 7 bases and J lost 7, with 10 bases in between. The CDR3 region has the DNA TGCAGCGGAGAGGCGGGCGGGGAGCTGTTTTTT. Amino acids: CSGEAGGELFF.

This clonotype has ten or more counts. The rearrangement links TRBV2 to TRBJ1-2; D unclear. Trimming removed 3 bases from V and 3 bases from J, with 5 bases in between. This CDR3 has 12 amino acids. Germline CDR1 and CDR2: SNHLY and FYNNEI. This CDR3 reads CASSEADYGYTF. In DNA form, the CDR3 reads TGTGCCAGCAGTGAGGCAGACTATGGCTACACCTTC.

This clonotype showed up many times. The V and J genes are TRBV5-1 and TRBJ1-1; weak D call: TRBD1 (6 bases). Germline V lookup: CDR1 SGHRS, CDR2 YFSETQ. The CDR3 covers 15 residues. The V gene lost 0 bases and the J gene lost 0 bases, with 9 bases spanning the gap. CDR3 sequence reads: CASSLEDSLNTEAFF. CDR3 coding DNA: TGCGCCAGCAGCTTGGAGGACAGCCTGAACACTGAAGCTTTCTTT.

This clonotype was counted ten times or more. The rearrangement uses TRBV19 and TRBJ1-2, with 10 bases matching TRBD1. Germline loops: CDR1 LNHDA, CDR2 SQIVND (reference sequence). With 3 bases clipped from V and 0 bases from J, the junction kept 4 bases outside the gene matches. The CDR3 runs to 16 residues. CDR3 sequence: CASSITGTGANYGYTF. CDR3 DNA sequence: TGTGCCAGTAGTATTACCGGGACAGGGGCTAACTATGGCTACACCTTC.

Ten or more counts support this clonotype. The CDR3 DNA is TGTGCCAGTAGTTACAGGGGGCCGGGGAATGAAGCTTTCTTT. Encoded protein: CASSYRGPGNEAFF. The genes are TRBV19 and TRBJ1-1, with 9 bases lining up with TRBD1. V shed 5 bases, J shed 7 bases, and the junction held 8 bases outside the gene matches. The CDR3 length is 14 residues. Germline-derived CDR1 and CDR2 are LNHDA and SQIVND (reference sequence).

The sample holds many counts of this clonotype. The chain links TRBV3-1 to TRBJ2-3, with TRBD2 matching 7 bases. V trimming: 2 bases; J trimming: 3 bases; junction bases outside the gene matches: 5. The germline gives CDR1 LGHDT, CDR2 YNNKEL (reference sequence). There are 15 residues in the CDR3. DNA of the CDR3: TGTGCCAGCAGCCAACGGACTAGGAGAACAGATACGCAGTATTTT. This gives the protein CASSQRTRRTDTQYF.

This clonotype was picked up many times. The chain recombines TRBV5-5 with TRBJ2-7; TRBD2 is a possible D gene (5 bases). Germline V gene sequence: CDR1 SGHKS, CDR2 YYEKEE (reference sequence). Trimming cost V 2 bases and J 2 bases, with 17 bases left between them. The CDR3 length is 16 residues. CDR3 nucleotides: TGTGCCAGCAGCTTTGGTACAGACTATTTTACCTACGAGCAGTACGTC. Its protein is CASSFGTDYFTYEQYV.

Ten or more counts support this clonotype. This CDR3 is CSASDYFERGLNEQFF. The CDR3 DNA follows: TGCAGTGCTAGTGACTACTTCGAGCGGGGGCTGAATGAGCAGTTCTTC. The rearrangement links TRBV20-1 to TRBJ2-1; 8 bases align to TRBD2. This CDR3 contains 16 residues. Germline-derived CDR1 and CDR2 are DFQATT and SNEGSKA (reference sequence). The trim removed 3 bases at V and 7 bases at J, leaving 14 bases unmatched.

In its sample, this clonotype was seen many times. The chain is built from TRBV4-2 and TRBJ1-3, with D perhaps matching TRBD1 (6 bases). The germline V gene has CDR1 LGHNA and CDR2 YNFKEQ. This CDR3 comprises 18 residues. V gave up 0 bases and J gave up 7 bases, with 22 bases separating them. In DNA form, the CDR3 reads TGTGCCAGCAGCCAAGACGCCACGGCCAACAGGGCGGCGAACACCATATATTTT. It yields the protein CASSQDATANRAANTIYF.

This clonotype was counted at least ten times. The rearrangement joins TRBV20-1 to TRBJ2-1; D not certain. Germline assignment: CDR1 DFQATT and CDR2 SNEGSKA (reference sequence). The CDR3 extends over 12 amino acids. Trimming shortened V by 3 bases and J by 4 bases, and 7 bases separated the two germline ends. CDR3 sequence: CSASSLYNEQFF. Written as DNA, the CDR3 is TGCAGTGCTAGTTCGCTTTACAATGAGCAGTTCTTC.

There are many counts of this clonotype. The chain uses TRBV28 and TRBJ1-2, with D unclear. V lost 4 bases, J lost 5 bases, and 11 bases lay in between. The CDR3 is made up of 13 amino acids. CDR1 and CDR2 (germline): MDHEN, SYDVKM. The CDR3 protein is CASSSGNQYGYTF. In DNA, the CDR3 is TGTGCCAGCAGTTCCGGGAACCAGTATGGCTACACCTTC.

This clonotype occurred many times. This chain joins TRBV23-1 and TRBJ2-1; TRBD1 matches 8 bases. TRBV23-1 is an ORF, and what it does is uncertain. The CDR3 totals 13 residues. Trimming removed 3 bases from V and 7 bases from J; junction bases left unmatched: 2. The DNA for the CDR3 is TGCGCCAGCAGTCACCACAGGGGGAATGAGCAGTTCTTC. Its translation: CASSHHRGNEQFF.

Of note for this clonotype: One base away lies a much larger clone, so this may be a sequencing read error. The chain has TRBV7-2 and TRBJ2-3, with a possible D match to TRBD1 (6 bases). CDR1 is SGHTA and CDR2 is FQGNSA in the germline V gene. The CDR3 is made up of 13 amino acids. The CDR3 here is CASSLFKGDTRYF. As DNA, the CDR3 is TGTGCCAGCAGCTTATTTAAGGGGGATACGCGGTATTTT.

V gene TRBV12-3 or TRBV12-4 combines with J gene TRBJ1-5, with D uncertain. The germline V and J ends were trimmed by 7 bases and 7 bases, with 11 bases remaining between them. The CDR3 contains 12 residues. The CDR3 DNA reads as TGTGCCAGCACCTCCGCGGGCCAGCCCCAGCATTTT. This codes for CASTSAGQPQHF.

This clonotype was observed many times. This chain links TRBV5-1 with TRBJ2-7; 8 nucleotides agree with TRBD1. Germline V CDR1 and CDR2: SGHRS, YFSETQ. The CDR3 has 14 amino acids. Trimming cost V 2 bases and J 4 bases; bases outside gene matches: 5. CDR3 residues: CASSFRGPGYEQYV. DNA of the CDR3: TGCGCCAGCAGCTTCAGGGGGCCCGGGTACGAGCAGTACGTC.